The clone carrying this T cell receptor (beta chain) was seen repeatedly, ten times or more. This sample stems from a study of Graves' ophthalmopathy and Graves' hyperthyroidism. CDR3 size: 17 residues. The germline V gene has CDR1 MNHEY and CDR2 SMNVEV (reference sequence). V was clipped by 2 bases and J by 0 bases, with 16 bases between them. TCR beta CDR3 amplification used RNA transcripts. HTBI primers were employed in first-round RT-PCR, then a second-round multiplex PCR followed. MiXCR, run by TCRdb on the multiplex PCR reads, gives a single entry per CDR3 protein. The table includes roughly 500,000 distinct CDR3 sequences, around 14% detected once.

The receptor comes from a woman younger than 45 with Graves' ophthalmopathy. The chain is built from TRBV27 and TRBJ1-2; a weak D match, TRBD1 (5 bases). The sequencing input was blood. The CDR3 sequence is CASSLQGARYANYGYTF. CDR3 coding DNA: TGTGCCAGCAGTTTACAAGGGGCTCGTTACGCTAACTATGGCTACACCTTC.